Given below is one T cell receptor beta chain in context. The target of this receptor is not known. Within one base of it there is no much larger clone, and no base qualities were kept. This sample was taken from a study of blood T cell repertoires in COVID-19 (TCRdb year 2020). For the wider study: The collaborator samples originated in the United States, Italy and Spain and spanned the acute and convalescent phases of COVID-19. The dataset comprised deeply sampled blood TCRbeta repertoires from subjects exposed to, actively infected with, or recovered from COVID-19. The prospective study material was composed of cDNA or gDNA derived from T cells, B-cell-depleted T cells, or PBMCs. The repertoires were released in a freely available public database meant as a resource for research on the immune response to SARS-CoV-2. A de-identified subject ID, COVID-19 status, age in years and sex were almost always included in the sample metadata. The samples were drawn from two sources: the first 160 participants of the ongoing ImmuneRACE study, and 1,000 to 1,500 subjects contributed by 6 global collaborators. Where available, HLA class I and class II types were taken from metadata supplied by the sample provider and were not determined by assay-based typing. Study-wide findings and limitations: The amount of clinical and demographic metadata varied by source and participant and was provided uncurated.

TCRbeta CDR3 regions were amplified from genomic DNA using the immunoSEQ Assay, a bias-controlled multiplex PCR. On the authors' methods: Within the assay, amplification of reference gene primers was used to estimate how many nucleated cells each sample contained. To quantify the absolute abundance of each unique TCRbeta CDR3 rearrangement, sequence reads were collapsed and filtered. For each sample, productive Simpson clonality was calculated as the square root of Simpson's diversity index across productive rearrangements. What TCRdb holds here is the immuneACCESS table cut down to in-frame rearrangements. Part of the clones is not present; checked against another copy, under half of the missing clones reflect an unresolved V gene, and the others are unexplained. The V and J calls and clone size were taken over from that table, and D and trimming were inferred from the DNA. This sample gives about 200,000 clones in total; 86% of them show up just once. 5.6% of the sample lies in the top ten.

CDR1 LGHDT and CDR2 YNNKEL are derived from the germline V gene (reference sequence). From its cysteine to its phenylalanine, the CDR3 spans 17 amino acids. The kept DNA is CDR3 alone, 51 bases in frame from the first base. V is cut back by 1 base and J by 6 bases, with 12 bases in the junction unmatched. In the prospective study, participants were about 18 to 95 years old, resided in fewer than 25 geographic areas of the United States, and were enrolled through a virtual design. Cohort assignment in the prospective study relied on participant-reported clinical history from a screening survey and a study questionnaire. Each participant in the prospective study had whole blood, serum and a nasopharyngeal or oropharyngeal swab collected by mobile phlebotomists. Prospective study participants could optionally give additional blood draws and questionnaires over a roughly 2-month period. Blood samples from the prospective study were shipped frozen or at room temperature prior to DNA extraction.

This receptor was identified in a man aged 35 to 55 with acute COVID-19. The sequencing sample was made of PBMCs or T cells enriched from blood (not recorded which). The rearrangement joined TRBV3-1 (or the pseudogene TRBV3-2) to TRBJ1-2, and TRBD1 matches 9 of the central bases. Here is the DNA: TGTGCCAGCAGCCAAGGTCTTCCGGGACAGGGAAGGAATGGCTACACCTTC. Its translation is CASSQGLPGQGRNGYTF.